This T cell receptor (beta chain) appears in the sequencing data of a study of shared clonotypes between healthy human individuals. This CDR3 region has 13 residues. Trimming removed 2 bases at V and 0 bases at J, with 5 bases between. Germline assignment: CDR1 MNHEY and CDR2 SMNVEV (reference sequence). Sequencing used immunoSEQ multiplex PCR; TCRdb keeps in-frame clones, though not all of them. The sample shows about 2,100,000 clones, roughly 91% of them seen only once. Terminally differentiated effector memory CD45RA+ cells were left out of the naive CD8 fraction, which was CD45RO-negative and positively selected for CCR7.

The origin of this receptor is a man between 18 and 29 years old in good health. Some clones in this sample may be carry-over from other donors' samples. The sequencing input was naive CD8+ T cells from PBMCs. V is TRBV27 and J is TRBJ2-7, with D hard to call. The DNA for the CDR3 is TGTGCCAGCAGTTTACATAGCTCCTACGAGCAGTACTTC. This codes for CASSLHSSYEQYF.